These 19 T cell receptor beta chains share one sample of origin, sequenced in a study of CD8+CD57+ T cells in acquired aplastic anemia. Sequencing involved patients with CD8+CD57+ cell expansion previously shown by flow cytometry. Genomic DNA served as template for TCR beta VDJ and CDR3 profiling. From the reads, TCRdb called clonotypes with MiXCR, one entry per CDR3 protein. The data show 200,000 or so distinct CDR3 sequences, less than 75% seen once. The specimen was sorted CD4+, CD8+, or CD8+CD57+ T cells (not recorded which) from PBMCs. Receptors originate from a human donor with aplastic anemia.

The rearrangement links TRBV4-1 to TRBJ2-5, with TRBD2 matching over 11 bases. Trimming removed 4 bases from V and 5 bases from J; junction bases left unmatched: 9. The CDR3 runs 16 residues. Germline lookup yields CDR1 MGHRA and CDR2 YSYEKL. The chain's CDR3 is CASSLRLAGKGETQYF. CDR3 DNA: TGCGCCAGCAGCCTACGACTAGCGGGGAAAGGGGAGACCCAGTACTTC.

This chain links TRBV29-1 with TRBJ2-7; maybe TRBD1 (6 bases). The CDR3 loop spans 13 amino acids. V lost 7 bases, J lost 5 bases, and 18 bases lay in between. Germline V gene sequence: CDR1 SQVTM, CDR2 ANQGSEA. The CDR3 region has the DNA TGCAGCGAGTATCCGGGACACGGCAACGAGCAGTACTTC. This sequence encodes CSEYPGHGNEQYF.

The V call is TRBV20-1, the J call TRBJ2-7, with D unresolved. The J call may be faulty, since TRBJ2-1 better matches the DNA end. CDR1 is DFQATT, CDR2 SNEGSKA, per germline (reference sequence). The length of the CDR3 is 12 residues. The DNA of the CDR3 is TGCAGTGCTAGAGCTCGTTACAATGAGCAGTTCTTC. Translated, it gives CSARARYNEQFF.

This clonotype was observed a handful of times. J is TRBJ1-6 and V is TRBV2; TRBD1 might be the D (5 bases). V lost 3 bases and J 14 bases, leaving 11 bases between the germline ends. This CDR3 comprises 12 residues. Germline-derived CDR1 and CDR2 are SNHLY and FYNNEI. The CDR3, as DNA: TGTGCCAGCAGTGAGATCGGGGCGGCCCTCCACTTT. Translating it yields CASSEIGAALHF.

For this clonotype: A junction end diverges from the germline sequence, so it may reflect a read error. The chain recombines TRBV3-1 with TRBJ1-6; D unresolved. Germline CDR1 LGHDT, CDR2 YNNKEL (reference sequence). The CDR3 sequence is 15 residues long. CDR3 residues: CASSQDAGSNTPLHF. The CDR3 DNA reads TGTGCCAGCAGCCAAGACGCAGGTAGTAATACACCCCTCCACTTT.

V usage is TRBV20-1 and J usage is TRBJ2-1, with 9 nucleotides matching TRBD2. Germline values: CDR1 DFQATT, CDR2 SNEGSKA (reference sequence). The CDR3 extends over 14 amino acids. Trimming cost V 3 bases and J 10 bases; bases outside gene matches: 10. CDR3 nucleotide sequence: TGCAGTGCTAGTAGGGCTAGCGGGAACCGGGAGCAGTTCTTC. Protein product: CSASRASGNREQFF.

The rearrangement uses TRBV9 and TRBJ2-7, with 9 bases aligning to TRBD1. There are 17 residues in the CDR3. Per germline, CDR1 SGDLS and CDR2 YYNGEE. The trim removed 7 bases at V and 1 base at J, leaving 15 bases unmatched. The CDR3 region is CASAPGQGMGRSYEQYF. The CDR3, as DNA: TGTGCCAGCGCCCCGGGACAGGGAATGGGTAGGTCCTACGAGCAGTACTTC.

This clonotype has at least ten counts. The V and J genes are TRBV15 and TRBJ2-1; 9 nucleotides match TRBD1. The CDR3 consists of 17 residues. CDR1 is LNHNV and CDR2 is YYDKDF in the germline V gene (reference sequence). V lost 3 bases to trimming and J lost 5 bases; unmatched junction nucleotides: 11. CDR3 amino acids: CATSSSRSGQGNNEQFF. For the CDR3, the DNA is TGTGCCACCAGCAGCTCCAGGTCGGGACAGGGAAACAATGAGCAGTTCTTC.

This clonotype has a handful of counts. J is TRBJ2-3 and V is TRBV5-1; tentative D call: TRBD2 (5 bases). Germline CDR1 is SGHRS and CDR2 is YFSETQ. CDR3 length: 14 residues. Trimming stripped 7 bases from V and 5 bases from J, with 17 bases between. The CDR3 sequence is CASCTGEYGDTQYF. The CDR3 nucleotides are TGCGCCAGCTGTACCGGGGAGTACGGAGATACGCAGTATTTT.

The rearrangement links TRBV5-4 to TRBJ1-6, with a weak D call TRBD1 (6 bases). V gave up 5 bases and J gave up 9 bases, with 15 bases separating them. The CDR3 is 14 amino acids. Germline V gives CDR1 SGHNT, CDR2 YYREEE (reference sequence). CDR3 protein: CASRQGAGISPLHF. CDR3 DNA sequence: TGTGCCAGCAGACAGGGCGCGGGTATTTCACCCCTCCACTTT. Filled out from reference TRBV5-4 and TRBJ1-6, the complete variable domain reads ETGVTQSPTHLIKTRGQQVTLRCSSQSGHNTVSWYQQALGQGPQFIFQYYREEENGRGNFPPRFSGLQFPNYSSELNVNALELDDSALYLCASRQGAGISPLHFGNGTRLTVT.

J is TRBJ2-7 and V is TRBV20-1; possibly TRBD2 for D (5 bases). The V and J ends lost 2 bases and 7 bases respectively, with 15 bases between them. This CDR3 has 13 residues. Germline V CDR1 and CDR2: DFQATT, SNEGSKA (reference sequence). The CDR3 DNA is TGCAGTGCTAGAAGGGCCCCTACGGGAGAGCAGTACTTC. Residues: CSARRAPTGEQYF.

As regards this clonotype: The germline gene is not matched at one end of the junction; a read error may be the cause. The rearrangement links TRBV5-1 to TRBJ2-7; 10 bases fit TRBD1. Germline V CDR1 and CDR2: SGHRS, YFSETQ. The CDR3 runs 15 residues. CDR3 DNA: TGTGCCAGCAGCTGGGGGACAGGGGACGGCTACGAGCAGTACTTC. Translating gives CASSWGTGDGYEQYF.

This clonotype was counted a few times. The chain combines TRBV24-1 with TRBJ2-2; possibly TRBD1 or TRBD2 for D (5 bases each). V was clipped by 3 bases and J by 8 bases, with 15 bases between them. This CDR3 comprises 15 residues. Germline loops: CDR1 KGHDR, CDR2 SFDVKD. The CDR3 loop reads CATSDRRDPGGELFF. The CDR3 coding sequence is TGTGCCACCAGTGATCGACGGGACCCTGGGGGGGAGCTGTTTTTT.

V usage is TRBV2 and J usage is TRBJ2-7; D not resolved. CDR1 and CDR2 from the germline V gene are SNHLY and FYNNEI. Trimming left V 5 bases short and J 9 bases short, with 14 bases between. This CDR3 is 12 amino acids long. CDR3 sequence: CASSLGGRGQYF. CDR3 nucleotide sequence: TGTGCCAGCAGTTTAGGTGGTCGCGGGCAGTACTTC. Together with reference TRBV2 and TRBJ2-7, the CDR3 gives the full variable domain: EPEVTQTPSHQVTQMGQEVILRCVPISNHLYFYWYRQILGQKVEFLVSFYNNEISEKSEIFDDQFSVERPDGSNFTLKIRSTKLEDSAMYFCASSLGGRGQYFGPGTRLTVT.

The chain links TRBV5-1 to TRBJ1-1, with TRBD1 identical over 8 bases. V shed 3 bases, J shed 3 bases, and the junction held 10 bases outside the gene matches. CDR1 and CDR2 from the germline V gene are SGHRS and YFSETQ. The CDR3 length is 16 residues. The CDR3 DNA reads as TGCGCCAGCAGCTCGACGCTCAGGGGGCCGGACACTGAAGCTTTCTTT. Protein sequence: CASSSTLRGPDTEAFF.

V usage is TRBV5-1 and J usage is TRBJ2-2; D call uncertain. Germline lookup yields CDR1 SGHRS and CDR2 YFSETQ. The CDR3 sequence is 14 residues long. V gave up 2 bases and J gave up 2 bases, with 7 bases separating them. The CDR3 DNA is TGCGCCAGCAGCTTTGAGACAAACACCGGGGAGCTGTTTTTT. This sequence encodes CASSFETNTGELFF.

The V gene is TRBV10-1, the J gene TRBJ2-5; TRBD1 aligns across 7 bases. Per germline, CDR1 WNHNN and CDR2 SYGVQD (reference sequence). The CDR3 totals 15 residues. V gave up 8 bases and J gave up 5 bases; unmatched junction bases: 14. Here the CDR3 reads CASGNGDRLMETQYF. CDR3 nucleotide sequence: TGCGCCAGCGGAAACGGGGACAGACTAATGGAGACCCAGTACTTC.

V usage is TRBV10-1 and J usage is TRBJ2-1, with 7 nucleotides matching TRBD2. CDR3 length: 15 residues. V lost 0 bases and J lost 5; bases outside the gene matches: 4. Germline V gives CDR1 WNHNN, CDR2 SYGVQD (reference sequence). This chain's CDR3 is CASSESGGVNNEQFF. The CDR3 DNA sequence: TGCGCCAGCAGTGAGTCGGGGGGGGTGAACAATGAGCAGTTCTTC.

The chain couples TRBV7-8 to TRBJ1-2; no firm D call. CDR3 size: 13 residues. The V and J ends lost 6 bases and 7 bases respectively, with 15 bases between them. From germline, CDR1 is SGHVS and CDR2 FQNEAQ. In nucleotides, the CDR3 is TGTGCCAGCAGTATCGACGGTCCGGGTGGCTACACCTTC. Its protein is CASSIDGPGGYTF.